This TCR beta chain was identified during a study of T cell responses to AZD1222 COVID-19 vaccine. The CDR3 consists of 15 residues. V was cut by 5 bases and J by 2 bases, with 13 bases left in between. The germline V gene has CDR1 SGHVT and CDR2 SQSDAQ. The repertoire was sequenced with immunoSEQ multiplex PCR; TCRdb's copy has only in-frame clones and lacks some. The sample shows 200,000 or so clones, approximately 94% of them seen only once. The chain employs TRBV7-4 and TRBJ2-4; the D is unclear. This receptor was obtained from an adult in good health. The sequencing here drew on peripheral blood, taken on day 0 of AZD1222 vaccination. The CDR3 sequence: CASSTTDETKNIQYF. CDR3 bases: TGTGCCAGCAGCACAACCGACGAAACCAAAAACATTCAGTACTTC.